The 26 T cell receptor beta chains presented below share a single source sample, sequenced in a study of cytotoxic CD8 clonotypes in ibrutinib-treated CLL. The method was immunoSEQ multiplex PCR; TCRdb's version includes in-frame clones alone and lacks a portion of them. The data show about 200,000 clones, about four fifths seen once. Source: PBMCs, taken after 12 months of ibrutinib treatment. All receptors derive from a human donor with chronic lymphocytic leukemia.

This chain links TRBV10-1 with TRBJ1-2; tentative D call: TRBD1 (6 bases). Germline V gene sequence: CDR1 WNHNN, CDR2 SYGVQD (reference sequence). The CDR3 length is 14 residues. The V and J ends lost 9 bases and 4 bases respectively, with 18 bases between them. CDR3: CARFKGGRPYGYTF. Here the CDR3 DNA reads TGCGCCAGATTCAAGGGGGGACGGCCCTATGGCTACACCTTC.

This chain links TRBV28 with TRBJ2-3, with 10 bases fitting TRBD2. After removal of 6 bases from V and 4 bases from J, the junction contained 13 bases not matched to a gene. The germline V gene encodes CDR1 MDHEN and CDR2 SYDVKM. The CDR3 has 17 amino acids. The CDR3: CASSPGLAGDRADTQYF. For the CDR3, the DNA is TGTGCCAGCAGCCCTGGGCTAGCGGGAGATCGAGCAGATACGCAGTATTTT.

This chain's CDR3 is CAWTGGNYGYTF. CDR3 DNA sequence: TGTGCCTGGACAGGGGGGAACTATGGCTACACCTTC. The chain recombines TRBV30 with TRBJ1-2, with TRBD1 matching over 7 bases. CDR3 size: 12 residues. The V and J ends lost 4 bases and 2 bases, in that order; junction bases with no gene match: 1. The V gene's germline CDR1 is GTSNPN and CDR2 SVGIG (reference sequence).

The V call is TRBV19, the J call TRBJ1-3; a weak D match, TRBD1 (5 bases). CDR3 size: 13 residues. Germline CDR1 reads LNHDA; CDR2 reads SQIVND (reference sequence). Trimming took off 8 bases at V and 4 bases at J, with 12 bases between the two ends. CDR3 sequence reads: CASSQGLGNTIYF. The CDR3 DNA sequence: TGTGCCAGTTCTCAGGGACTCGGAAACACCATATATTTT. Looking up the rest from reference TRBV19 and TRBJ1-3 gives the full variable domain: DGGITQSPKYLFRKEGQNVTLSCEQNLNHDAMYWYRQDPGQGLRLIYYSQIVNDFQKGDIAEGYSVSREKKESFPLTVTSAQKNPTAFYLCASSQGLGNTIYFGEGSWLTVV.

This sequence joins TRBV19 and TRBJ2-7; D gene uncertain. CDR1 is LNHDA and CDR2 is SQIVND in the germline V gene (reference sequence). The CDR3 sequence is 13 residues long. V shed 0 bases and J shed 3 bases, with 6 bases lying between them. The CDR3 DNA reads TGTGCCAGTAGTATAGACAGAAGCTACGAGCAGTACTTC. Its protein is CASSIDRSYEQYF.

The V call is TRBV11-2, the J call TRBJ2-7; D gene uncertain. Germline CDR1 and CDR2: SGHAT and FQNNGV. This CDR3 is 14 amino acids long. V gave up 5 bases and J gave up 4 bases, with 15 bases separating them. DNA of the CDR3: TGTGCCAGCAGCCGGGTTACGCACCTTTACGAGCAGTACTTC. Protein: CASSRVTHLYEQYF.

This chain joins TRBV5-1 and TRBJ2-1; 7 positions match TRBD2. Germline CDR1 and CDR2: SGHRS and YFSETQ. The junction had 13 bases not matched to a gene; V was cut back by 4 bases and J by 0 bases. This CDR3 has 18 residues. The CDR3 bases are TGCGCCAGCAGCCCAACTAGCGCGTCTCTTCCCTCCTACAATGAGCAGTTCTTC. Its translation: CASSPTSASLPSYNEQFF.

V usage is TRBV14 and J usage is TRBJ2-1; D ambiguous. Germline V gene lookup returns CDR1 SGHDN and CDR2 FVKESK. The V end was cut by 3 bases, the J end by 0 bases, with 9 bases between. The CDR3 has 15 amino acids. Written as DNA, the CDR3 is TGTGCCAGCAGCCATCTGAGCAGCTCCTACAATGAGCAGTTCTTC. This codes for CASSHLSSSYNEQFF. Looking up the rest from reference TRBV14 and TRBJ2-1 gives the full variable domain: EAGVTQFPSHSVIEKGQTVTLRCDPISGHDNLYWYRRVMGKEIKFLLHFVKESKQDESGMPNNRFLAERTGGTYSTLKVQPAELEDSGVYFCASSHLSSSYNEQFFGPGTRLTVL.

The chain employs TRBV5-4 and TRBJ2-7; D may be TRBD1 (6 bases). V dropped 2 bases and J dropped 1 base, with 13 bases sitting between them. Germline-derived CDR1 and CDR2 are SGHNT and YYREEE (reference sequence). The CDR3 covers 15 residues. The CDR3 DNA reads TGTGCCAGCAGCTTAGGCACAGGGCCTTCCTACGAGCAGTACTTC. It specifies CASSLGTGPSYEQYF.

The CDR3 is CASSLVYGGFNEQFF. The CDR3 bases are TGCGCCAGCAGCTTGGTTTATGGGGGGTTCAATGAGCAGTTCTTC. V and J are TRBV5-1 and TRBJ2-1; perhaps TRBD2 as D (6 bases). This CDR3 has 15 residues. CDR1 and CDR2 (germline): SGHRS, YFSETQ. With 0 bases removed from V and 6 bases from J, the gap between germline ends came to 13 bases.

This clone was counted once. The rearrangement uses TRBV9 and TRBJ2-3; no firm D call. Trimming removed 3 bases at V and 0 bases at J, with 8 bases between. This CDR3 region has 14 residues. Germline CDR1 SGDLS, CDR2 YYNGEE. CDR3 in amino acids: CASSGGFSTDTQYF. The CDR3 region has the DNA TGTGCCAGCAGCGGGGGATTTAGCACAGATACGCAGTATTTT.

This clone was detected once. The rearrangement uses TRBV4-2 and TRBJ2-5; perhaps TRBD1 as D (8 bases). The CDR3 is 16 amino acids. Trimming took 0 bases from V and 4 from J, leaving 15 bases between them. CDR1 is LGHNA, CDR2 YNFKEQ, per germline. The CDR3 loop is CASSQDRQGRGETQYF. The CDR3 region has the DNA TGTGCCAGCAGCCAAGATAGACAGGGGAGGGGAGAGACCCAGTACTTC.

The chain employs TRBV4-2 and TRBJ2-5; 8 nucleotides line up with TRBD2. The CDR3 covers 16 residues. Germline V lookup: CDR1 LGHNA, CDR2 YNFKEQ. V shed 4 bases and J 5 bases; nucleotides not matched to a gene: 12. CDR3 region: CASSLEAGGGGETQYF. The CDR3 coding sequence is TGTGCCAGCAGCCTAGAGGCGGGGGGCGGCGGGGAGACCCAGTACTTC.

This chain connects TRBV11-2 to TRBJ1-1; 8 bases line up with TRBD1. The CDR3 extends over 15 amino acids. The junction had 2 bases not matched to a gene; V was cut back by 2 bases and J by 0 bases. Germline assignment: CDR1 SGHAT and CDR2 FQNNGV. This CDR3 is CASSLQGAVNTEAFF. The CDR3 nucleotides read TGTGCCAGCAGCTTACAGGGGGCGGTGAACACTGAAGCTTTCTTT.

Worth noting for this clone: One junction end does not reproduce the germline sequence, and a read error may be involved. The genes are TRBV7-7 and TRBJ2-1; TRBD2 matches at 10 bases. The CDR3 runs 16 residues. Germline V gene sequence: CDR1 SSHAT, CDR2 FNYEAQ (reference sequence). In DNA form, the CDR3 reads TGTGCTAGCAGCTTAGTTAGCGGGGGGCCCCATGATGAGCAGTTCTTC. It translates to CASSLVSGGPHDEQFF.

The chain uses TRBV5-1 and TRBJ2-3; no definite D call. The germline CDR1 and CDR2 sequences are SGHRS and YFSETQ. The V end was cut by 4 bases, the J end by 2 bases, with 14 bases between. The CDR3 consists of 15 residues. The CDR3 here is CASSPQQKLTDTQYF. CDR3 DNA sequence: TGCGCCAGCAGCCCCCAACAGAAACTCACAGATACGCAGTATTTT.

The genes are TRBV27 and TRBJ2-1, with a tentative D call TRBD2 (5 bases). CDR1 is MNHEY and CDR2 is SMNVEV in the germline V gene (reference sequence). Trimming took 6 bases from V and 11 from J, leaving 20 bases between them. The CDR3 length is 14 residues. The chain's CDR3 is CASRDSSRGTQQFF. The CDR3 region has the DNA TGTGCCAGCAGAGACTCCTCCCGGGGTACCCAGCAGTTCTTC.

J is TRBJ2-7 and V is TRBV4-1; weak D call: TRBD1 (6 bases). CDR1 is MGHRA, CDR2 YSYEKL, per germline. V dropped 3 bases and J dropped 1 base, with 16 bases sitting between them. This CDR3 has 16 residues. The CDR3 DNA sequence: TGCGCCAGCAGCCACCCAGTGCGAGGGGGTTCCTACGAGCAGTACTTC. Translation gives CASSHPVRGGSYEQYF.

This clone occurred once. The chain is built from TRBV28 and TRBJ2-5; 14 positions match TRBD2. CDR1 is MDHEN and CDR2 is SYDVKM in the germline V gene. V gave up 6 bases and J gave up 5 bases; unmatched junction bases: 14. This CDR3 has 18 residues. The CDR3 sequence: CASSTQPGTSGSGETQYF. In DNA form, the CDR3 reads TGTGCCAGCAGCACCCAGCCCGGGACTAGCGGGAGCGGGGAGACCCAGTACTTC. The variable domain in full, completed from reference TRBV28 and TRBJ2-5, reads DVKVTQSSRYLVKRTGEKVFLECVQDMDHENMFWYRQDPGLGLRLIYFSYDVKMKEKGDIPEGYSVSREKKERFSLILESASTNQTSMYLCASSTQPGTSGSGETQYFGPGTRLLVL.

V and J are TRBV2 and TRBJ1-1; D not certain. V was clipped by 6 bases and J by 2 bases, with 10 bases between them. The CDR3 runs to 13 residues. CDR1 and CDR2 from the germline V gene are SNHLY and FYNNEI. CDR3 nucleotide sequence: TGTGCCAGCAGCGACCCACCAAACACTGAAGCTTTCTTT. Protein: CASSDPPNTEAFF.

This clone was counted only a few times. At the DNA level, this CDR3 is encoded by other sequences in the same sample as well. The rearrangement links TRBV7-2 to TRBJ1-2; unclear D gene. The V end lost 1 base, the J end lost 4 bases, and 4 bases lay between the germline ends. CDR1 SGHTA and CDR2 FQGNSA come from the germline V gene. This CDR3 is 12 amino acids long. CDR3 DNA sequence: TGTGCCAGCAGCTTAGGGCTCTATGGCTACACCTTC. The encoded protein is CASSLGLYGYTF.

CDR3 protein: CASGSSGTDTQYF. The CDR3 DNA sequence: TGTGCTAGTGGCAGCTCGGGCACAGATACGCAGTATTTT. The V call is TRBV12-5, the J call TRBJ2-3; D gene uncertain. The V end lost 6 bases, the J end lost 1 base, and 8 bases lay between the germline ends. The CDR3 extends over 13 amino acids. Germline V gene sequence: CDR1 LGHNT, CDR2 FRNRAP.

The chain couples TRBV29-1 to TRBJ1-2, with 7 positions matching TRBD1. With V trimmed by 5 bases and J by 4 bases, 4 bases remained unmatched. CDR3 size: 12 residues. CDR1 is SQVTM and CDR2 is ANQGSEA in the germline V gene. CDR3 sequence (DNA): TGCAGCGTTCCTACAGGGGTCTATGGCTACACCTTC. This translates into CSVPTGVYGYTF. The full variable domain, its missing parts supplied by reference TRBV29-1 and TRBJ1-2, is SAVISQKPSRDICQRGTSLTIQCQVDSQVTMMFWYRQQPGQSLTLIATANQGSEATYESGFVIDKFPISRPNLTFSTLTVSNMSPEDSSIYLCSVPTGVYGYTFGSGTRLTVV.

A few counts support this clone. The chain joins TRBV25-1 to TRBJ2-2; D not certain. Germline values: CDR1 MGHDK, CDR2 SYGVNS. Trimming shortened V by 3 bases and J by 4 bases, and 12 bases separated the two germline ends. CDR3 size: 15 residues. The CDR3 loop reads CASSDSGWGTGELFF. The CDR3 nucleotides are TGTGCCAGCAGTGACTCAGGATGGGGCACCGGGGAGCTGTTTTTT.

The chain is built from TRBV13 and TRBJ2-3; maybe TRBD2 (6 bases). Trimming took off 0 bases at V and 7 bases at J, with 17 bases between the two ends. The CDR3 has 16 amino acids. CDR1 is PRHDT, CDR2 FYEKMQ, per germline (reference sequence). Here the CDR3 DNA reads TGTGCCAGCAGCTTAGGCACGTCGGGAGCATCACATACGCAGTATTTT. Amino acids: CASSLGTSGASHTQYF.

This sequence joins TRBV7-9 and TRBJ1-4; tentative D call: TRBD1 (5 bases). Germline V gene sequence: CDR1 SEHNR, CDR2 FQNEAQ (reference sequence). This CDR3 spans 12 amino acids. V was clipped by 5 bases and J by 6 bases, with 7 bases between them. DNA for the CDR3: TGTGCCAGCAGCCGGGACGATGAAAAACTGTTTTTT. As protein: CASSRDDEKLFF.